This TCR beta chain was captured by sequencing in a study of T cells after posttransplantation cyclophosphamide. The study's findings and limits: Tissue-infiltrating T cells from skin or gut overlapped little with blood T cells. Recipient CMV seropositivity and CMV reactivation strongly tracked TRB clonality. Donor-recipient repertoire similarity was low at 1-2 months, rising over year one.

The naive gate required viable CD3+CD4+ or CD3+CD8+ cells with CCR7+CD45RA+CD45RO-CD95-CD27+CD28+ phenotype. Peripheral blood was collected from the related graft donor on the marrow donation day. About this clone itself: What it binds is unknown.

CDR3 length equals 17 residues. Germline trimming cut 4 bases from V and 11 bases from J; bases unmatched to any gene: 20. Germline lookup yields CDR1 LNHDA and CDR2 SQIVND (reference sequence). Measured with immunoSEQ multiplex PCR; TCRdb has only the in-frame clones, and not every one. The repertoire holds 31,000 or so clones, 90% to 95% seen once, with around 0.1% in the top ten. The sequence was collected from a man under 40 in good health and a related stem cell transplant donor. The chain links TRBV19 to TRBJ1-1, with 9 bases aligning to TRBD1. Sequencing was done on a sample of naive CD4+ T cells sorted from blood. In nucleotides, the CDR3 is TGTGCCAGTAGTACCCCTAGACAGGGGGATGGTGGTAGGTGGGCTTTCTTT. Translated, it gives CASSTPRQGDGGRWAFF.